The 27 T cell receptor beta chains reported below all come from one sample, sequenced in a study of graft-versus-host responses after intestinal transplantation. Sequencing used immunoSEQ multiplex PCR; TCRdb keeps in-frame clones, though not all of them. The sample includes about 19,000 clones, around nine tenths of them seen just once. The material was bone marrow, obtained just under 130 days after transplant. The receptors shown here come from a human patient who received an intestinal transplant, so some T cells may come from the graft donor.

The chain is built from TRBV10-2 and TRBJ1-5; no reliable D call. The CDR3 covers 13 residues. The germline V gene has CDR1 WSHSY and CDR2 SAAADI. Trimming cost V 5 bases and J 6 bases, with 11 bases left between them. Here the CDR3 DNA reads TGCGCCAGCAGTTCCTTGGGGAGTCAGCCCCAGCATTTT. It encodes CASSSLGSQPQHF.

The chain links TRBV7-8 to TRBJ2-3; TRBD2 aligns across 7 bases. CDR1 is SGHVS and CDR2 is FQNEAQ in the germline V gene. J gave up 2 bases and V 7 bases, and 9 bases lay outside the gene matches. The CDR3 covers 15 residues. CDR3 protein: CASTYGGSNTDTQYF. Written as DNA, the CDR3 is TGTGCCAGCACCTACGGGGGGTCCAACACAGATACGCAGTATTTT.

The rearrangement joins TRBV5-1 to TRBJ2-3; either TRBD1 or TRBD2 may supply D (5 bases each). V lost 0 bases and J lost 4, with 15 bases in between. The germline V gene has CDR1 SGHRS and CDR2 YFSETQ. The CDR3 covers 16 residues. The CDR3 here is CASSLGRGGGADTQYF. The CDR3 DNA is TGCGCCAGCAGCTTGGGTCGGGGCGGAGGCGCAGATACGCAGTATTTT.

The chain's CDR3 is CASSFEWFANYGYTF. The CDR3, as DNA: TGTGCCAGCAGTTTTGAGTGGTTTGCTAACTATGGCTACACCTTC. The V call is TRBV6-6, the J call TRBJ1-2; no clear D. The V gene lost 4 bases and the J gene lost 0 bases, with 12 bases spanning the gap. The CDR3 is 15 residues long. Germline CDR1 reads MNHNY; CDR2 reads SVGAGI (reference sequence).

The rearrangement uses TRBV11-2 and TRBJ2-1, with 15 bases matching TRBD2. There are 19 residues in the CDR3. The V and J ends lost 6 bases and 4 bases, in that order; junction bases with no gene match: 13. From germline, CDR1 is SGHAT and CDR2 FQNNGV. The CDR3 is CASSRPRTSGRGPYNEQFF. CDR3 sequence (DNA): TGTGCCAGCAGTCGTCCAAGGACTAGCGGGAGGGGGCCATACAATGAGCAGTTCTTC.

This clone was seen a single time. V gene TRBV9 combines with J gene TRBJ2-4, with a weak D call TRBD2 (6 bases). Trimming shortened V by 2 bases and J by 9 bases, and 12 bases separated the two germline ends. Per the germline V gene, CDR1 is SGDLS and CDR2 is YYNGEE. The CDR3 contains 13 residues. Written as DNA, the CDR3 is TGTGCCAGCAGCGTGGAGGGGTTCGGCATTCAGTACTTC. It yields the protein CASSVEGFGIQYF. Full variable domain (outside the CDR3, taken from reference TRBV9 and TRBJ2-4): DSGVTQTPKHLITATGQRVTLRCSPRSGDLSVYWYQQSLDQGLQFLIQYYNGEERAKGNILERFSAQQFPDLHSELNLSSLELGDSALYFCASSVEGFGIQYFGAGTRLSVL.

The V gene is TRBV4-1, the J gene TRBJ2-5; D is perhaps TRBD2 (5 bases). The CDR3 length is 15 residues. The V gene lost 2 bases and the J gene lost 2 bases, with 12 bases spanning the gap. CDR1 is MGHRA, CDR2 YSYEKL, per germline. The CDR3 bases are TGCGCCAGCAGCCAAAAGGACGGGGTACAAGAGACCCAGTACTTC. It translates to CASSQKDGVQETQYF.

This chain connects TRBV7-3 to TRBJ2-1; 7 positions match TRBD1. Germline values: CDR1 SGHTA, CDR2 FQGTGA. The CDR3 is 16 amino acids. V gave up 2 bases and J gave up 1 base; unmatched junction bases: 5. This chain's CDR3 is CASSLEGAKSYNEQFF. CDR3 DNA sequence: TGTGCCAGCAGCTTAGAGGGGGCCAAGTCCTACAATGAGCAGTTCTTC.

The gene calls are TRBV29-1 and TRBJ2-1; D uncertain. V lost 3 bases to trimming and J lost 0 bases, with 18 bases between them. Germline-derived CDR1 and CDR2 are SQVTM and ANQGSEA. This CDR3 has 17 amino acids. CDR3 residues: CSVDVVGWGASYNEQFF. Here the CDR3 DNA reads TGCAGCGTTGATGTGGTTGGCTGGGGTGCCTCCTACAATGAGCAGTTCTTC.

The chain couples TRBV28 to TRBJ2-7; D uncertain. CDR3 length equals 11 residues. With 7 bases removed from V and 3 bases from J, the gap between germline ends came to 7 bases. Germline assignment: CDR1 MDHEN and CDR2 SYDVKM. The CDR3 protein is CASTPGYEQYF. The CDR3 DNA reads TGTGCCAGCACGCCGGGCTACGAGCAGTACTTC.

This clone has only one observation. The CDR3 DNA reads TGTGCCAGCAGCCCATCCGGGATCCCCTACGAGCAGTACTTC. As protein: CASSPSGIPYEQYF. The chain has TRBV11-2 and TRBJ2-7, with D possibly TRBD2 on 5 matching bases. The CDR3 sequence is 14 residues long. Deletions cut 5 bases from V and 2 bases from J, with 13 bases between. CDR1 is SGHAT and CDR2 is FQNNGV in the germline V gene.

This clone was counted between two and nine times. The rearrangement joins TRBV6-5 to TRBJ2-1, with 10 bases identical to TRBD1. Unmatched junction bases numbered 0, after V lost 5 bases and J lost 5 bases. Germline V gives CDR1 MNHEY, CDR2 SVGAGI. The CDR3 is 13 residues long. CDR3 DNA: TGTGCCAGCAGTGACAGGGGGCACAATGAGCAGTTCTTC. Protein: CASSDRGHNEQFF.

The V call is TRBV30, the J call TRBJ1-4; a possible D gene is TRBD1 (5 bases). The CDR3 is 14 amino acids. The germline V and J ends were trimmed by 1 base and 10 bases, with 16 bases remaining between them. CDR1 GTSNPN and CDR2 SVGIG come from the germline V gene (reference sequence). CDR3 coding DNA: TGTGCCTGGAGTGGTGGAGGGGCGGGAGGAAAACTGTTTTTT. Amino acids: CAWSGGGAGGKLFF.

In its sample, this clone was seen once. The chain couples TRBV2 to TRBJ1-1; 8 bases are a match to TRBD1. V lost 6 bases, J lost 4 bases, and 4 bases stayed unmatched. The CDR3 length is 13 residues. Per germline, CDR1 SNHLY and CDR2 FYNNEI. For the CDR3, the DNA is TGTGCCAGCAGCCGTACAGGGGGCACTGAAGCTTTCTTT. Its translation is CASSRTGGTEAFF. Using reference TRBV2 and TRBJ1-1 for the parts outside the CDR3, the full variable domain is EPEVTQTPSHQVTQMGQEVILRCVPISNHLYFYWYRQILGQKVEFLVSFYNNEISEKSEIFDDQFSVERPDGSNFTLKIRSTKLEDSAMYFCASSRTGGTEAFFGQGTRLTVV.

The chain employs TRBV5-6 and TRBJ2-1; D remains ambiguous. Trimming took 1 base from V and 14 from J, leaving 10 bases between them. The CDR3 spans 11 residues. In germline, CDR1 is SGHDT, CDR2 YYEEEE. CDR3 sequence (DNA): TGTGCCAGCAGCTTGCTTCAGAAAGAGTTCTTC. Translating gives CASSLLQKEFF.

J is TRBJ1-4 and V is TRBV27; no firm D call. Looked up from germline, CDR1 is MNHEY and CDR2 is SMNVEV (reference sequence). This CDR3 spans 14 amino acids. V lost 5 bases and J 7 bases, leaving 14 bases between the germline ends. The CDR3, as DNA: TGTGCCAGCAGTGCCGGTCGCTTTGCTGAAAAACTGTTTTTT. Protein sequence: CASSAGRFAEKLFF.

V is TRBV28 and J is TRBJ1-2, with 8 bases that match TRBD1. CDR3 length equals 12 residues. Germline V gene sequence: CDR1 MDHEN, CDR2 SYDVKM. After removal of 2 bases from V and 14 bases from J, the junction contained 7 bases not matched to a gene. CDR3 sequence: CASSLRETGETF. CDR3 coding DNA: TGTGCCAGCAGTTTAAGGGAGACAGGGGAAACCTTC.

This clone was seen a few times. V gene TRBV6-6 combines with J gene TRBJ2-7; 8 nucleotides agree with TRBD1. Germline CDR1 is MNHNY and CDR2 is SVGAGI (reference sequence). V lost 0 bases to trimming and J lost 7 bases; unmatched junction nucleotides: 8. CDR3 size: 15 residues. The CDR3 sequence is CASSYSPDRGREQYF. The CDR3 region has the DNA TGTGCCAGCAGTTACTCGCCTGACAGGGGAAGGGAGCAGTACTTC.

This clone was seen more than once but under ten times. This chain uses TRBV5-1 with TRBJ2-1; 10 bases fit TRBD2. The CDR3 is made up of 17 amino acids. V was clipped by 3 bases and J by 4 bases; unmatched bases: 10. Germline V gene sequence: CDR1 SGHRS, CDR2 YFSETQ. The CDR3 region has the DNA TGCGCCAGCAGCTCGTCTAGCGGGAGTGGCGGGTACAATGAGCAGTTCTTC. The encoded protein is CASSSSSGSGGYNEQFF.

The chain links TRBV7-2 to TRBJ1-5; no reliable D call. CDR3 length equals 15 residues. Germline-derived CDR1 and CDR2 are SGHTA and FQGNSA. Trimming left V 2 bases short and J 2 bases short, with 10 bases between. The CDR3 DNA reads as TGTGCCAGCAGCTTAAAGGGCCAGGGCAATCAGCCCCAGCATTTT. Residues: CASSLKGQGNQPQHF.

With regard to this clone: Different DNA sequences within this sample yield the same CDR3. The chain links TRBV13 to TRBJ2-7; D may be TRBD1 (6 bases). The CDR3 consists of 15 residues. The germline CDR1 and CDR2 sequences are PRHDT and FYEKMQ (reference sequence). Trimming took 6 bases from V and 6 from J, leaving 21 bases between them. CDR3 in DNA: TGTGCCAGCAGACACAAGGGACAAGAAAAGCCCGAGCAGTACTTC. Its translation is CASRHKGQEKPEQYF.

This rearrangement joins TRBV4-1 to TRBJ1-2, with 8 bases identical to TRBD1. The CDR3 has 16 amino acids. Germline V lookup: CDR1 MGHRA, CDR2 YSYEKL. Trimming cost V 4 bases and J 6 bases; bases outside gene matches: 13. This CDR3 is CASSRYMDRDENGYTF. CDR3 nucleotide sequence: TGCGCCAGCAGCCGATATATGGACAGGGACGAAAATGGCTACACCTTC.

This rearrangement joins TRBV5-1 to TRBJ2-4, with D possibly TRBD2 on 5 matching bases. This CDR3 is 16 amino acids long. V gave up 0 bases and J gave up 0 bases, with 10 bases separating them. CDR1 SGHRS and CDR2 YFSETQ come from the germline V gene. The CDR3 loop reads CASSLAGAGAKNIQYF. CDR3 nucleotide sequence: TGCGCCAGCAGCTTGGCCGGTGCGGGAGCCAAAAACATTCAGTACTTC.

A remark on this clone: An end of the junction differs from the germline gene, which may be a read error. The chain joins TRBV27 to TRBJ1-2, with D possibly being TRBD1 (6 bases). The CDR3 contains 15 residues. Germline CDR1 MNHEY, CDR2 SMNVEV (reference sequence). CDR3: CATSPGDPKGYGYTF. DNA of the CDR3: TGTGCCACCAGTCCAGGGGACCCTAAAGGCTATGGCTACACCTTC.

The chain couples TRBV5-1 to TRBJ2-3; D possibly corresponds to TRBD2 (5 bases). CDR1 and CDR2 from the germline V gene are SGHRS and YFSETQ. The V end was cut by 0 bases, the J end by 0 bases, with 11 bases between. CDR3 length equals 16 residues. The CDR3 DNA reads TGCGCCAGCAGCTTGGCTGGGTGGGAGAGCACAGATACGCAGTATTTT. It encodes CASSLAGWESTDTQYF.

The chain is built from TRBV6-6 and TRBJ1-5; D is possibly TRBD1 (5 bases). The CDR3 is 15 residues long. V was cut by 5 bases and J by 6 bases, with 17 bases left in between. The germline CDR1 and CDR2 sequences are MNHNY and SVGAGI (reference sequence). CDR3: CASSVIQGGGQPQHF. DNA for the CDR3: TGTGCCAGCAGTGTAATTCAGGGAGGAGGTCAGCCCCAGCATTTT.

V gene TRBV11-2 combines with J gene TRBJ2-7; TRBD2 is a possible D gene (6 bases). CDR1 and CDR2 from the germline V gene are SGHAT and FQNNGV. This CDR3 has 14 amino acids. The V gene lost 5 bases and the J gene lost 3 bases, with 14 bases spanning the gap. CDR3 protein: CASSTGTGVYEQYF. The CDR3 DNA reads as TGTGCCAGCAGCACCGGGACTGGAGTCTACGAGCAGTACTTC.